The 21 T cell receptor beta chains in this list originate from one sample, sequenced in a study of OX40 agonist ivuxolimab in advanced cancers. Here immunoSEQ multiplex PCR was the method, and the copy in TCRdb shows in-frame clones only, minus some. The sample lists almost 85,000 clones, roughly 84% seen once, with under 7.5% in the top ten. Sequences were derived from CD4+ or CD8+ T cells sorted from blood, sampled in a trial of the OX40 agonist ivuxolimab. The receptors were gathered from an adult with an advanced solid tumor such as melanoma, head and neck, liver or kidney cancer.

V and J are TRBV6-6 and TRBJ2-7, with TRBD2 identical over 9 bases. Germline V CDR1 and CDR2: MNHNY, SVGAGI (reference sequence). The V gene end was trimmed by 8 bases and the J gene end by 2 bases; junction bases not matched to a gene: 7. CDR3 length: 14 residues. The CDR3 DNA reads as TGTGCCAGCGGCACTAGCGGGCGCGCCTACGAGCAGTACTTC. This translates into CASGTSGRAYEQYF.

By share of the sample, this clone is large (0.1 to 1%). V is TRBV11-2 and J is TRBJ1-2; 7 bases are shared with TRBD1. This CDR3 is built from 13 residues. Looked up from germline, CDR1 is SGHAT and CDR2 is FQNNGV. Unmatched junction bases numbered 2, after V lost 1 base and J lost 6 bases. The CDR3 DNA reads TGTGCCAGCAGCTTAGGGACAGGAGATGGCTACACCTTC. Its protein product is CASSLGTGDGYTF. Full variable domain (remainder filled in from reference TRBV11-2 and TRBJ1-2): EAGVAQSPRYKIIEKRQSVAFWCNPISGHATLYWYQQILGQGPKLLIQFQNNGVVDDSQLPKDRFSAERLKGVDSTLKIQPAKLEDSAVYLCASSLGTGDGYTFGSGTRLTVV.

In this sample, this clone turned up once. This chain links TRBV6-1 with TRBJ1-1; 7 bases align to TRBD1. Germline V gene sequence: CDR1 MNHNS, CDR2 SASEGT. The CDR3 consists of 14 residues. V shed 7 bases, J shed 2 bases, and the junction held 7 bases outside the gene matches. The CDR3 coding sequence is TGTGCCAGCACCCGACAGGGAGACAACACTGAAGCTTTCTTT. Amino acids: CASTRQGDNTEAFF.

V usage is TRBV6-6 and J usage is TRBJ1-6; D uncertain. Per the germline V gene, CDR1 is MNHNY and CDR2 is SVGAGI (reference sequence). The CDR3 consists of 9 residues. The V and J ends lost 8 bases and 16 bases respectively, with 9 bases between them. The CDR3 is CASGQELHF. CDR3 DNA: TGTGCCAGCGGTCAGGAGCTCCACTTT.

This clone was detected once. The V gene is TRBV29-1, the J gene TRBJ2-3; D could derive from TRBD1 or TRBD2 (5 bases each). Trimming removed 2 bases at V and 4 bases at J, with 13 bases between. Per germline, CDR1 SQVTM and CDR2 ANQGSEA. The length of the CDR3 is 14 residues. CDR3 coding DNA: TGCAGCGTTGAAAGGGGCGGGTGGGCAGATACGCAGTATTTT. Protein product: CSVERGGWADTQYF.

This clone occurred a few times. The V call is TRBV4-1, the J call TRBJ1-2; maybe TRBD1 (6 bases). The CDR3 covers 17 residues. Trimming removed 1 base at V and 4 bases at J, with 19 bases between. The germline CDR1 and CDR2 sequences are MGHRA and YSYEKL. This CDR3 is CASSQVSAQGRAYGYTF. The DNA of the CDR3 is TGCGCCAGCAGCCAAGTTTCTGCGCAGGGGCGCGCCTATGGCTACACCTTC.

V is TRBV15 and J is TRBJ1-3; no clear D gene. CDR3 length: 15 residues. Germline CDR1 LNHNV, CDR2 YYDKDF (reference sequence). V was shortened by 0 bases and J by 3 bases, with 9 bases between the two germline ends. The CDR3 bases are TGTGCCACCAGCAGAGAAGGAGGAAATGGAAACACCATATATTTT. It yields the protein CATSREGGNGNTIYF.

The CDR3: CAAARDGRGLGGYTF. The CDR3, as DNA: TGTGCCGCGGCCCGGGACGGAAGGGGTTTGGGAGGCTACACCTTC. V and J are TRBV2 and TRBJ1-2; possible D gene TRBD1, 5 bases. V was trimmed by 11 bases and J by 8 bases, leaving 27 bases between them. The CDR3 totals 15 residues. CDR1 and CDR2 from the germline V gene are SNHLY and FYNNEI.

The V and J genes are TRBV14 and TRBJ2-7; perhaps TRBD1 as D (5 bases). V lost 3 bases and J lost 3, with 12 bases in between. Germline CDR1 SGHDN, CDR2 FVKESK. This CDR3 region has 14 residues. CDR3 in amino acids: CASSQSQGYYEQYF. The DNA of the CDR3 is TGTGCCAGCAGCCAGAGTCAGGGATACTACGAGCAGTACTTC.

The chain joins TRBV5-1 to TRBJ2-1; 9 positions match TRBD1. Trimming removed 1 base from V and 2 bases from J; junction bases left unmatched: 4. This CDR3 contains 16 residues. The V gene's germline CDR1 is SGHRS and CDR2 YFSETQ. The CDR3 sequence: CASSLPGQGAYNEQFF. The DNA of the CDR3 is TGCGCCAGCAGCTTGCCGGGACAGGGCGCCTACAATGAGCAGTTCTTC. The variable domain in full, with the rest retrieved from reference TRBV5-1 and TRBJ2-1, is KAGVTQTPRYLIKTRGQQVTLSCSPISGHRSVSWYQQTPGQGLQFLFEYFSETQRNKGNFPGRFSGRQFSNSRSEMNVSTLELGDSALYLCASSLPGQGAYNEQFFGPGTRLTVL.

J is TRBJ2-5 and V is TRBV4-2; the match to TRBD2 covers 12 bases. V dropped 4 bases and J dropped 5; count of bases not matched to a gene: 5. There are 15 residues in the CDR3. Germline CDR1 LGHNA, CDR2 YNFKEQ. CDR3 sequence reads: CASSPGLAGSETQYF. CDR3 bases: TGTGCCAGCAGCCCCGGACTAGCGGGAAGTGAGACCCAGTACTTC.

The rearrangement joins TRBV5-8 to TRBJ1-1; D possibly corresponds to TRBD1 (6 bases). Germline V CDR1 and CDR2: SGHTS, YDEGEE. V was pared by 1 base and J by 1 base, with 14 bases between. This CDR3 is 16 amino acids long. CDR3 loop: CASSLYRGGGNTEAFF. The CDR3 nucleotides read TGTGCCAGCAGCTTGTATCGGGGGGGCGGGAACACTGAAGCTTTCTTT.

The chain recombines TRBV29-1 with TRBJ1-1; D is undetermined. This CDR3 is built from 13 residues. Per germline, CDR1 SQVTM and CDR2 ANQGSEA. Trimming took off 4 bases at V and 4 bases at J, with 13 bases between the two ends. The CDR3 DNA reads as TGCAGCGTTGGGGGAAGCTTGGGCACTGAAGCTTTCTTT. Protein product: CSVGGSLGTEAFF.

As for this clone: The sample has other DNA sequences that encode this CDR3 too. The chain is built from TRBV9 and TRBJ2-2; D is uncertain. The CDR3 totals 14 residues. The V gene's germline CDR1 is SGDLS and CDR2 YYNGEE. Trimming stripped 0 bases from V and 2 bases from J, with 5 bases between. The chain's CDR3 is CASSVAGNTGELFF. In nucleotides, the CDR3 is TGTGCCAGCAGCGTAGCAGGTAACACCGGGGAGCTGTTTTTT.

The chain links TRBV4-1 to TRBJ2-2; TRBD2 agrees at 15 bases. This CDR3 spans 17 amino acids. Unmatched junction bases numbered 6, after V lost 3 bases and J lost 7 bases. The germline CDR1 and CDR2 sequences are MGHRA and YSYEKL. CDR3 loop: CASSHPGLAGGGGELFF. In DNA, the CDR3 is TGCGCCAGCAGCCACCCGGGACTAGCGGGGGGAGGCGGGGAGCTGTTTTTT.

Note on this clone: The sample carries other DNA sequences with the same CDR3. The chain recombines TRBV2 with TRBJ2-7; a possible D gene is TRBD2 (5 bases). Per germline, CDR1 SNHLY and CDR2 FYNNEI. The CDR3 extends over 13 amino acids. V lost 5 bases and J lost 0, with 8 bases in between. In nucleotides, the CDR3 is TGTGCCAGCAGTCGAGACTACTCCTACGAGCAGTACTTC. This gives the protein CASSRDYSYEQYF.

V gene TRBV10-3 combines with J gene TRBJ1-1; 7 nucleotides align to TRBD1. The junction had 8 bases not matched to a gene; V was cut back by 4 bases and J by 0 bases. Germline V gene lookup returns CDR1 ENHRY and CDR2 SYGVKD. The CDR3 has 16 residues. The CDR3 nucleotides read TGTGCCATCAGTGGGGGACAGAACTACATGAACACTGAAGCTTTCTTT. Protein: CAISGGQNYMNTEAFF.

The V gene is TRBV5-8, the J gene TRBJ2-7, with a tentative D call TRBD2 (6 bases). Trimming left V 0 bases short and J 2 bases short, with 12 bases between. Germline V gene lookup returns CDR1 SGHTS and CDR2 YDEGEE. The CDR3 totals 15 residues. The CDR3 nucleotides read TGTGCCAGCAGCTTGGCGCGCGGGGCCACCTACGAGCAGTACTTC. Translated, it gives CASSLARGATYEQYF.

The V gene is TRBV6-6, the J gene TRBJ1-5; 7 bases match TRBD1. CDR3 size: 15 residues. Germline values: CDR1 MNHNY, CDR2 SVGAGI (reference sequence). V lost 2 bases and J lost 3; bases outside the gene matches: 4. This chain's CDR3 is CASSYAGQINQPQHF. The CDR3 DNA follows: TGTGCCAGCAGTTACGCGGGACAGATCAATCAGCCCCAGCATTTT.

This clone turned up a few times. This rearrangement joins TRBV2 to TRBJ1-2; no definite D call. V gave up 4 bases and J gave up 5 bases, with 8 bases separating them. CDR3 length: 12 residues. Per germline, CDR1 SNHLY and CDR2 FYNNEI. CDR3: CASSGTWYGYTF. CDR3 in DNA: TGTGCCAGCAGTGGGACGTGGTATGGCTACACCTTC.

The chain recombines TRBV7-2 with TRBJ2-3; D might be TRBD1 or TRBD2, each matching 5 bases. Looked up from germline, CDR1 is SGHTA and CDR2 is FQGNSA. The CDR3 spans 14 residues. V lost 4 bases and J 1 base, leaving 9 bases between the germline ends. The CDR3 loop is CASSWDLGTDTQYF. For the CDR3, the DNA is TGTGCCAGCAGCTGGGACCTTGGCACAGATACGCAGTATTTT.